Each of the 23 T cell receptor beta chains below was sequenced from the same sample in a study of metastatic and nonmetastatic thyroid tumors. MiXCR re-clonotyped the PCR reads for TCRdb. The table records tens of thousands of clones, around 25% of them present only once. Each patient came to thyroid surgery without any prior treatment (of any kind). Input material: blood. These receptors were collected from a female donor with papillary thyroid cancer or a benign thyroid nodule (not recorded which). Some clones in this sample may be carry-over from other donors' samples.

In regard to this clone: Here the CDR3 omits its conserved ending phenylalanine or tryptophan, so a read error is the likely source. CDR3 sequence (DNA): TGTGCCAGCAGTTACTCGATCGTCCCGACCTACGAGCAGTACCTC. It specifies CASSYSIVPTYEQYL. The chain joins TRBV6-2 or TRBV6-3 to TRBJ2-7, with unresolved D. The CDR3 loop spans 15 amino acids. Germline V lookup: CDR1 MNHEY, CDR2 SVGEGT. V lost 0 bases, J lost 2 bases, and 11 bases lay in between.

Remarks on this clone: Other DNA sequences in the sample encode the same CDR3. V and J are TRBV7-1 and TRBJ2-3; no firm D call. TRBV7-1 is placed among ORFs of uncertain function. V was shortened by 2 bases and J by 0 bases, with 21 bases between the two germline ends. The CDR3 length is 19 residues. CDR3 loop: CASSSTAPRVHTSTDTQYF. CDR3 nucleotides: TGTGCCAGCAGCTCAACGGCCCCTCGGGTCCATACTAGCACAGATACGCAGTATTTT.

Note on this clone: The junction departs from germline at one end; a sequencing error may be responsible. The chain has TRBV20-1 and TRBJ2-7; D not certain. This CDR3 contains 13 residues. Germline V lookup: CDR1 DFQATT, CDR2 SNEGSKA (reference sequence). In DNA, the CDR3 is TGCAGTTCTAGAGATGGTCGGTCTTTTGAGCAGTACTTC. It codes for CSSRDGRSFEQYF.

This clone came up many times. As the CDR3 is not closed by the conserved phenylalanine or tryptophan, this likely results from a read error. The limits of the CDR3 on the DNA are not certain, so only TCRdb's listed CDR3 is given. J is TRBJ1-2 and V is TRBV28. Germline V lookup: CDR1 MDHEN, CDR2 SYDVKM. The CDR3 is made up of 9 amino acids, end residues included. The CDR3 region is CASREPPIN.

This clone was detected only a few times. This chain joins TRBV27 and TRBJ2-1; tentatively, D is TRBD2 (5 bases). CDR3 length: 11 amino acids. The V end was cut by 7 bases, the J end by 12 bases, with 13 bases between. Germline values: CDR1 MNHEY, CDR2 SMNVEV (reference sequence). CDR3 coding DNA: TGTGCCAGCATGCGGGCCATTCGGCAGTTCTTC. Translated: CASMRAIRQFF.

This clone was observed many times. This chain links TRBV29-1 with TRBJ2-3; the D is unclear. The CDR3 has 10 residues. CDR1 and CDR2 from the germline V gene are SQVTM and ANQGSEA. V dropped 7 bases and J dropped 1 base, with 3 bases sitting between them. The CDR3 coding sequence is TGCAGCGGGGGCACAGATACGCAGTATTTT. Protein sequence: CSGGTDTQYF.

V usage is TRBV20-1 and J usage is TRBJ1-6; D is unclear. V shed 3 bases and J shed 0 bases, with 9 bases lying between them. The CDR3 extends over 15 amino acids. CDR1 and CDR2 from the germline V gene are DFQATT and SNEGSKA (reference sequence). In DNA, the CDR3 is TGCAGTGCTAGTGGCTCGAGCTCCTATAATTCACCCCTCCACTTT. Translated, it gives CSASGSSSYNSPLHF.

This clone was detected many times. V is TRBV30 and J is TRBJ1-4; a possible D gene is TRBD1 (5 bases). CDR1 is GTSNPN and CDR2 is SVGIG in the germline V gene (reference sequence). Trimming took 1 base from V and 5 from J, leaving 14 bases between them. The CDR3 covers 15 residues. The CDR3 here is CAWSDLGKGNEKLFF. CDR3 in DNA: TGTGCCTGGAGTGACTTAGGGAAGGGGAATGAAAAACTGTTTTTT.

The table lists this clone with many counts. The CDR3 protein is CASSSPRDRQGGYEQYF. CDR3 DNA: TGTGCCAGCAGCTCCCCGCGCGACAGACAGGGGGGCTACGAGCAGTACTTC. The rearrangement links TRBV7-2 to TRBJ2-7; 9 positions match TRBD1. This CDR3 is 17 amino acids long. CDR1 and CDR2 (germline): SGHTA, FQGNSA. V was pared by 4 bases and J by 3 bases, with 13 bases of the junction left unmatched.

This clone was recorded at least ten times. This rearrangement joins TRBV18 to TRBJ2-5; D gene unclear. V was pared by 2 bases and J by 2 bases, with 3 bases between. CDR3 size: 12 residues. Germline-derived CDR1 and CDR2 are KGHSH and LQKENI. CDR3 DNA sequence: TGTGCCAGCTCACCAGGGCAAGAGACCCAGTACTTC. The encoded protein is CASSPGQETQYF.

This clone came up many times. Just one base apart from a much larger clone, this may be a read error. The gene calls are TRBV20-1 and TRBJ2-7; 9 nucleotides agree with TRBD2. CDR1 and CDR2 (germline): DFQATT, SNEGSKA (reference sequence). This CDR3 is 14 amino acids long. CDR3 DNA: TGCAGTGCTGGAGAGCTAGCGGGATCGTACGAGCAGTACTTC. As protein: CSAGELAGSYEQYF.

This clone has ten or more counts. The chain couples TRBV5-4 to TRBJ1-6, with 8 bases identical to TRBD1. This CDR3 is built from 15 residues. The junction had 9 bases not matched to a gene; V was cut back by 4 bases and J by 9 bases. The germline CDR1 and CDR2 sequences are SGHNT and YYREEE (reference sequence). The DNA for the CDR3 is TGTGCCAGCAGCACCGGACAGGGAAGGGGTTCACCCCTCCACTTT. This translates into CASSTGQGRGSPLHF.

At least ten counts were recorded for this clone. V and J are TRBV12-5 and TRBJ2-3; D gene ambiguous. This CDR3 has 15 amino acids. V lost 0 bases to trimming and J lost 1 base, with 8 bases between them. Germline CDR1 and CDR2: LGHNT and FRNRAP. The CDR3 sequence is CASGLVRTGTDTQYF. DNA of the CDR3: TGTGCTAGTGGTTTGGTACGGACGGGCACAGATACGCAGTATTTT.

Regarding this clone: Compared with germline, one end of the junction differs, possibly owing to a read error. This chain links TRBV28 with TRBJ2-5; D unclear. The germline V gene encodes CDR1 MDHEN and CDR2 SYDVKM. CDR3 length equals 14 residues. The CDR3 nucleotides read TGTGCCAGCATTTCGTATGTCTACCAACAGACCCAGTACTTC. Its translation: CASISYVYQQTQYF.

This clone was picked up many times. V usage is TRBV12-3 or TRBV12-4 and J usage is TRBJ1-1; D perhaps matches TRBD1 (5 bases). The CDR3 has 13 amino acids. V gave up 7 bases and J gave up 0 bases, with 9 bases separating them. The CDR3 spells CASMTAMNTEAFF. The CDR3 DNA reads TGTGCCAGCATGACAGCTATGAACACTGAAGCTTTCTTT.

The table lists this clone with many counts. A junction end diverges from the germline sequence, so it may reflect a read error. The same CDR3 can be traced to other DNA sequences in this sample. CDR3 in amino acids: CASSLDSGTGVSTF. The CDR3 region has the DNA TGCGCCAGCAGCTTGGACTCCGGGACAGGGGTTTCCACTTTT. The chain couples TRBV5-1 to TRBJ1-1, with 10 nucleotides matching TRBD1. The CDR3 extends over 14 amino acids. Germline V gene sequence: CDR1 SGHRS, CDR2 YFSETQ.

The J gene is TRBJ2-1, the V gene TRBV5-1, with no clear D. The germline V gene encodes CDR1 SGHRS and CDR2 YFSETQ. V was trimmed by 0 bases and J by 12 bases, leaving 10 bases between them. This CDR3 has 12 amino acids. This CDR3 is CASSLGAGGQFF. The CDR3 nucleotides read TGCGCCAGCAGCTTGGGTGCTGGTGGGCAGTTCTTC.

Ten or more counts support this clone. The chain has TRBV28 and TRBJ2-3; TRBD1 matches 7 bases. Trimming at V came to 5 bases and at J to 5 bases, leaving 13 bases not matched to a gene. The CDR3 covers 16 residues. Per the germline V gene, CDR1 is MDHEN and CDR2 is SYDVKM. CDR3 DNA: TGTGCCAGCAGTGCAACAGGGGTTGTGGCGGGAGATACGCAGTATTTT. This encodes CASSATGVVAGDTQYF.

This clone was counted ten times or more. This chain links TRBV12-5 with TRBJ2-1; D might be TRBD1 (6 bases). Trimming removed 2 bases from V and 6 bases from J, with 8 bases in between. The CDR3 is 13 amino acids. Looked up from germline, CDR1 is LGHNT and CDR2 is FRNRAP. The CDR3 region is CASGLTGSNEQFF. CDR3 in DNA: TGTGCTAGTGGTTTGACAGGGAGCAATGAGCAGTTCTTC.

V gene TRBV10-3 combines with J gene TRBJ2-2; TRBD2 matches at 11 bases. The CDR3 has 19 amino acids. V was clipped by 0 bases and J by 7 bases; unmatched bases: 13. Germline V gene sequence: CDR1 ENHRY, CDR2 SYGVKD. CDR3 in amino acids: CAISESRGLTSGSSGELFF. The CDR3 coding sequence is TGTGCCATCAGTGAGTCCAGGGGACTTACTAGCGGGAGCAGCGGGGAGCTGTTTTTT.

This clone was picked up one time. The CDR3 end shows no conserved phenylalanine or tryptophan, and so a read error is likely. This rearrangement joins TRBV4-1 to TRBJ1-2; D is unresolved. The V and J ends lost 1 base and 8 bases respectively, with 11 bases between them. There are 13 residues in the CDR3. The germline V gene has CDR1 MGHRA and CDR2 YSYEKL. This CDR3 reads CASSQGGRSGYTL. The CDR3 region has the DNA TGCGCCAGCAGCCAAGGTGGTCGGAGCGGCTACACCCTC.

The chain recombines TRBV28 with TRBJ2-7; no clear D gene. CDR1 is MDHEN, CDR2 SYDVKM, per germline. The CDR3 runs to 12 residues. Trimming stripped 7 bases from V and 4 bases from J, with 11 bases between. In DNA form, the CDR3 reads TGTGCCAGCAAGGGCCCGAGTTACGAGCAGTACGTC. Its translation: CASKGPSYEQYV.

This clone was counted at least ten times. The chain uses TRBV2 and TRBJ2-7, with D possibly matching TRBD1 (5 bases). Germline values: CDR1 SNHLY, CDR2 FYNNEI. Trimming pared 0 bases from V and 5 bases from J, leaving 17 bases between. The CDR3 extends over 16 amino acids. CDR3 DNA: TGTGCCAGCAGTGAAGCGGTAACGGTCAAAGGGGACGAGCAGTACTTC. This gives the protein CASSEAVTVKGDEQYF.